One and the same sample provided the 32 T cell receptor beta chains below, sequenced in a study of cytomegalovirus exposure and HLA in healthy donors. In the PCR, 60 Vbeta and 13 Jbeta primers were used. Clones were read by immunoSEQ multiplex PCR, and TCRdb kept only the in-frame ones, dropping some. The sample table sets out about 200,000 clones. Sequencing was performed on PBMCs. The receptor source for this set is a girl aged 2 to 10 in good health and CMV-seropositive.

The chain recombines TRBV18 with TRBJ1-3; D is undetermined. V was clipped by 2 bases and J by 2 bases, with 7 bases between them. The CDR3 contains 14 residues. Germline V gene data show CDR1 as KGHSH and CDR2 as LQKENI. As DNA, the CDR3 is TGTGCCAGCTCACCATCTGACACTGGAAACACCATATATTTT. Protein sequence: CASSPSDTGNTIYF.

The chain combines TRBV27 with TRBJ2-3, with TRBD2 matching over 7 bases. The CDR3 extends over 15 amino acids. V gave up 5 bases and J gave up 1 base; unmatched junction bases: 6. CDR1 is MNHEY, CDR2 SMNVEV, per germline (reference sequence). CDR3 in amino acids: CASSLPGLRTDTQYF. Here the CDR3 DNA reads TGTGCCAGCAGTCTACCGGGACTACGCACAGATACGCAGTATTTT.

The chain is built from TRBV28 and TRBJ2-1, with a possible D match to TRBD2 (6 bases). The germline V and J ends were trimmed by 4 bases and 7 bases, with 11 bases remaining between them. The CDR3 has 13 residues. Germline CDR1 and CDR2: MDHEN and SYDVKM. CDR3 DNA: TGTGCCAGCAGTTCGGGAGTCCCTAATGAGCAGTTCTTC. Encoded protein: CASSSGVPNEQFF.

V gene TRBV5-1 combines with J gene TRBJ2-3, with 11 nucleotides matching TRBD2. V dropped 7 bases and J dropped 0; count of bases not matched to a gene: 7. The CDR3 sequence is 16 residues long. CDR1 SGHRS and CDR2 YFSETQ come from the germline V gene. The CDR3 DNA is TGCGCCAGCGCTCCGACTAGCGGGATGAGCACAGATACGCAGTATTTT. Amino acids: CASAPTSGMSTDTQYF.

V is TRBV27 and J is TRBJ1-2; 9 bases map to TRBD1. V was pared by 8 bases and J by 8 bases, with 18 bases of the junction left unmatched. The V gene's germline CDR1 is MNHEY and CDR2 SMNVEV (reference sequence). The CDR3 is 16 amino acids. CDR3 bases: TGTGCCAGCCCTGGGACAGGGACCCCCCGGGTCGGCGGCTACACCTTC. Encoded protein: CASPGTGTPRVGGYTF.

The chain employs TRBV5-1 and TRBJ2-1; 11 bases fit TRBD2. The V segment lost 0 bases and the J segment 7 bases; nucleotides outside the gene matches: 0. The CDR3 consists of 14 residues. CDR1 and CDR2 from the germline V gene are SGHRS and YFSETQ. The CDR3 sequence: CASSLASGRNEQFF. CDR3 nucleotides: TGCGCCAGCAGCTTGGCTAGCGGGAGGAATGAGCAGTTCTTC.

The CDR3 protein is CASSPNDRRNEKLFF. CDR3 DNA: TGTGCCAGCAGCCCCAACGACAGACGGAATGAAAAACTGTTTTTT. The chain links TRBV7-9 to TRBJ1-4; perhaps TRBD1 as D (5 bases). Trimming took 5 bases from V and 5 from J, leaving 15 bases between them. The CDR3 is 15 residues long. Germline CDR1 SEHNR, CDR2 FQNEAQ (reference sequence).

CDR3 sequence (DNA): TGTGCCACCGAGCGGGAGATCAACAATGAGCAGTTCTTC. It codes for CATEREINNEQFF. The V gene is TRBV10-3, the J gene TRBJ2-1; 8 bases match TRBD2. CDR3 length equals 13 residues. Germline V CDR1 and CDR2: ENHRY, SYGVKD. J was trimmed by 5 bases and V by 10 bases; bases with no gene match: 7.

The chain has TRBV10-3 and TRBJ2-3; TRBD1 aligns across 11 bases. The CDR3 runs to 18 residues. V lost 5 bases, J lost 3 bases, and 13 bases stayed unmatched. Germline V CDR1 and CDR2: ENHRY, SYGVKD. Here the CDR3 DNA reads TGTGCCATCAGTCCTACCGGGACAGGGGGACGTTGGACAGATACGCAGTATTTT. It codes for CAISPTGTGGRWTDTQYF.

The CDR3 DNA is TGCAGCGTTGCGCAGCGCCTTAATGAAAAACTGTTTTTT. Translated, it gives CSVAQRLNEKLFF. The chain is built from TRBV29-1 and TRBJ1-4; D is ambiguous. Looked up from germline, CDR1 is SQVTM and CDR2 is ANQGSEA. This CDR3 is 13 amino acids long. The V end was cut by 4 bases, the J end by 4 bases, with 10 bases between. The full variable domain, in which reference TRBV29-1 and TRBJ1-4 provide the parts outside the CDR3, is SAVISQKPSRDICQRGTSLTIQCQVDSQVTMMFWYRQQPGQSLTLIATANQGSEATYESGFVIDKFPISRPNLTFSTLTVSNMSPEDSSIYLCSVAQRLNEKLFFGSGTQLSVL.

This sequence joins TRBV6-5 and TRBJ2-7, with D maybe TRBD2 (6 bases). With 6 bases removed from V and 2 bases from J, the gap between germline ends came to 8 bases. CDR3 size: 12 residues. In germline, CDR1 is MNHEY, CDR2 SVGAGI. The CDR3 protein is CASSGGAYEQYF. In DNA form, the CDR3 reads TGTGCCAGCAGCGGAGGGGCCTACGAGCAGTACTTC.

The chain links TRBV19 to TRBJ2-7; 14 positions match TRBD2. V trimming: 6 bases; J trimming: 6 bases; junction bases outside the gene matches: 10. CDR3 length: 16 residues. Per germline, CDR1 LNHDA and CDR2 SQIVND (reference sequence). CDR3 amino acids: CASRPPGTSGRREQYF. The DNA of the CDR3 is TGTGCCAGTAGACCCCCCGGGACTAGCGGGAGACGCGAGCAGTACTTC.

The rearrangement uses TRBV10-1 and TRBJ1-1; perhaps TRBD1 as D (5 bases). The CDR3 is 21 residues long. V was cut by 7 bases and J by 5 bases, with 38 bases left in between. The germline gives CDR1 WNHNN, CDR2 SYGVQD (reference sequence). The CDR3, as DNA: TGCGCCAGCACGTCTCCGGCAGGGCCCTCTCCAATAAAGTACCTGGGGACTGAAGCTTTCTTT. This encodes CASTSPAGPSPIKYLGTEAFF.

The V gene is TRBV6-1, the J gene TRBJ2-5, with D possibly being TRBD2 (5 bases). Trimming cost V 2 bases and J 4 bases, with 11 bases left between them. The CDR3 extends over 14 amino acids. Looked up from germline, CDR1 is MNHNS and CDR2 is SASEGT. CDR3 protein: CASSETRGSETQYF. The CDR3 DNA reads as TGTGCCAGCAGTGAAACTAGAGGATCAGAGACCCAGTACTTC.

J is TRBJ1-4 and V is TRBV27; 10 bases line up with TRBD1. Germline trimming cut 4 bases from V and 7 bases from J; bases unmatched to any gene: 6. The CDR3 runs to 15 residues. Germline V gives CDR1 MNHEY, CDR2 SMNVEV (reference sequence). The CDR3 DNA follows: TGTGCCAGCAGTTATGGACAGGGGGTCGTTGAAAAACTGTTTTTT. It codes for CASSYGQGVVEKLFF.

For the CDR3, the DNA is TGCGCCAGCAGCTTACGACTAGCGCCCTACAATGAGCAGTTCTTC. This encodes CASSLRLAPYNEQFF. This sequence joins TRBV5-1 and TRBJ2-1; 8 positions agree with TRBD2. V dropped 2 bases and J dropped 2; count of bases not matched to a gene: 3. The germline V gene encodes CDR1 SGHRS and CDR2 YFSETQ. This CDR3 spans 15 amino acids.

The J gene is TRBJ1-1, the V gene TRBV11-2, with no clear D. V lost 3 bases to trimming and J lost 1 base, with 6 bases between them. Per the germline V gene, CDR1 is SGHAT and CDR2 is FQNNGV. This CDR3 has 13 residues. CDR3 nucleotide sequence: TGTGCCAGCAGCTTCGGGGAGAACACTGAAGCTTTCTTT. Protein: CASSFGENTEAFF.

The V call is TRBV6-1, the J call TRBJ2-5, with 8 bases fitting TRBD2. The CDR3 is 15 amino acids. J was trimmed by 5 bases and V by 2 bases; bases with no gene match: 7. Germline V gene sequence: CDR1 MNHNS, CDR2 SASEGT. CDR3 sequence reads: CASSEYERESETQYF. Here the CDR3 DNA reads TGTGCCAGCAGTGAATATGAGCGGGAGTCTGAGACCCAGTACTTC.

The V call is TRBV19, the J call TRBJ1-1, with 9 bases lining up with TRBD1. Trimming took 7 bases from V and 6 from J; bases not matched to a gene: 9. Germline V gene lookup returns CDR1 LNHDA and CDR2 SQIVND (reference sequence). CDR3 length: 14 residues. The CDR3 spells CASTPGQGVSEAFF. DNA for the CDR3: TGTGCCAGTACCCCGGGACAGGGAGTATCTGAAGCTTTCTTT.

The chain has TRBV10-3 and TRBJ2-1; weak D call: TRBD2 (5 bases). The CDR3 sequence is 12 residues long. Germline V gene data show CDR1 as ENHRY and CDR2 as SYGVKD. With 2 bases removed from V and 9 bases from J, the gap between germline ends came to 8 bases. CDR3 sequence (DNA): TGTGCCATCAGTGAGGAGGCGGGTGAGCAGTTCTTC. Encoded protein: CAISEEAGEQFF.

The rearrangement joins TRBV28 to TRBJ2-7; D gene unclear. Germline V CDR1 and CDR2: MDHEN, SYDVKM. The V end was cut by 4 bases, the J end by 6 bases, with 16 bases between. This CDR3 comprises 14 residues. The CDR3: CASSSKLGGAEQYF. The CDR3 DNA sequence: TGTGCCAGCAGTTCAAAGTTAGGCGGCGCCGAGCAGTACTTC.

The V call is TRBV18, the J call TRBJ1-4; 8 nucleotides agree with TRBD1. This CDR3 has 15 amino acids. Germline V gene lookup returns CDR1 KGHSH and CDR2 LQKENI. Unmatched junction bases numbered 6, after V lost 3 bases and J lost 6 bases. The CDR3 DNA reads TGTGCCAGCTCACCGGACAGGGTCGGGGATGAAAAACTGTTTTTT. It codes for CASSPDRVGDEKLFF.

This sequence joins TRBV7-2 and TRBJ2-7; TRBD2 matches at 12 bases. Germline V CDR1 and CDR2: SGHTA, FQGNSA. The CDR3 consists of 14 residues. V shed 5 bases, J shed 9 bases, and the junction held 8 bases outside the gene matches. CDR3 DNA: TGTGCCAGCAGCGGACTAGCGGGGCTGCTGGGGCAGTACTTC. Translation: CASSGLAGLLGQYF. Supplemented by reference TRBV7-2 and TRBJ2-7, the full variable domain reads GAGVSQSPSNKVTEKGKDVELRCDPISGHTALYWYRQSLGQGLEFLIYFQGNSAPDKSGLPSDRFSAERTGGSVSTLTIQRTQQEDSAVYLCASSGLAGLLGQYFGPGTRLTVT.

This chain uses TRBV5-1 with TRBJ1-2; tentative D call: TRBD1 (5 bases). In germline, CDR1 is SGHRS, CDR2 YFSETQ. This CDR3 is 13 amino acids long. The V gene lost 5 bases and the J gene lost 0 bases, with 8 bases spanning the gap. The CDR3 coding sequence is TGCGCCAGCAGAGTAGGGGCTAACTATGGCTACACCTTC. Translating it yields CASRVGANYGYTF.

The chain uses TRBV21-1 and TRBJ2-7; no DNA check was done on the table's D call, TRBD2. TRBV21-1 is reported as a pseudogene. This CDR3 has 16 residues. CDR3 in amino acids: CASSKGTSGSSYEQYF. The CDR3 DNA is TGTGCCAGCAGCAAAGGGACTAGCGGGAGCTCCTACGAGCAGTACTTC.

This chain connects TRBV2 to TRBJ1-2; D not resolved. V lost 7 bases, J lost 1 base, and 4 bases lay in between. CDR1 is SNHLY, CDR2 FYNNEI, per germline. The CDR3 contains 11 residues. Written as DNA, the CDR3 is TGTGCCAGCAAGAGTAACTATGGCTACACCTTC. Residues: CASKSNYGYTF.

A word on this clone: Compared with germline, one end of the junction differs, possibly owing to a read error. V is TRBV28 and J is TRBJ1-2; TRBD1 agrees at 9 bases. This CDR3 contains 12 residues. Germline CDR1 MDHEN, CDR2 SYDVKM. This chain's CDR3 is CASSSTSRDRAF. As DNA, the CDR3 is TGTGCCAGCAGTTCCACTTCCCGGGACAGGGCATTC.

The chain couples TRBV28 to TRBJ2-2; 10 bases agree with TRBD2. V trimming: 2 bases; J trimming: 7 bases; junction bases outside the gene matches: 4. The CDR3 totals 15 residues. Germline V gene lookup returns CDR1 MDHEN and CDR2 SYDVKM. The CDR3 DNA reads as TGTGCCAGCAGTTTACAACTAGCGGGAAGCGGGGAGCTGTTTTTT. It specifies CASSLQLAGSGELFF.

The CDR3: CASSTDRAYEQYF. In DNA form, the CDR3 reads TGTGCCAGCAGCACGGACAGGGCCTACGAGCAGTACTTC. The rearrangement links TRBV7-8 to TRBJ2-7, with 8 bases identical to TRBD1. The germline V gene encodes CDR1 SGHVS and CDR2 FQNEAQ. The junction had 2 bases not matched to a gene; V was cut back by 5 bases and J by 2 bases. The length of the CDR3 is 13 residues.

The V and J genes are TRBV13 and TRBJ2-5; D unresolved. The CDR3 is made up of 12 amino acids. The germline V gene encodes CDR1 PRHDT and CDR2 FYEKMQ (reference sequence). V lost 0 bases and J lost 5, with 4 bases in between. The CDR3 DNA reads TGTGCCAGCAGCTTAGGCCGGGAGACCCAGTACTTC. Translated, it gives CASSLGRETQYF. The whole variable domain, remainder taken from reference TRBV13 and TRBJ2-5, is AAGVIQSPRHLIKEKRETATLKCYPIPRHDTVYWYQQGPGQDPQFLISFYEKMQSDKGSIPDRFSAQQFSDYHSELNMSSLELGDSALYFCASSLGRETQYFGPGTRLLVL.

Here the CDR3 reads CASSESAFQRDYGYTF. CDR3 DNA sequence: TGCGCCAGCAGTGAGTCAGCCTTCCAGCGGGACTATGGCTACACCTTC. V usage is TRBV10-2 and J usage is TRBJ1-2; D unclear. The germline V gene encodes CDR1 WSHSY and CDR2 SAAADI. There are 16 residues in the CDR3. V was clipped by 0 bases and J by 3 bases, with 14 bases between them.

CDR3 coding DNA: TGTGCCAGCAGCCCTCAGACAGGGGTGGGCGATACGCAGTATTTT. Translating it yields CASSPQTGVGDTQYF. The rearrangement links TRBV11-2 to TRBJ2-3; 8 positions agree with TRBD1. After removal of 5 bases from V and 6 bases from J, the junction contained 10 bases not matched to a gene. This CDR3 spans 15 amino acids. Germline V gene data show CDR1 as SGHAT and CDR2 as FQNNGV.